This passage covers 9 T cell receptor beta chains from one sample sequenced in a study of post-analysis software for immune sequencing data. Overall study findings and caveats: Controls showed lower frequencies than patients for several TRBV segments, and TRBV5-6, TRBV5-1 and TRBV20-1 were among these.

The TCR beta cDNA libraries contained unique molecular identifiers. TCRdb used MiXCR to reprocess the PCR reads, holding one entry per CDR3 protein. This table has 430,000 or so distinct CDR3 sequences, approximately 42% appearing once. For these receptors, no antigen is known. The sequencing sample was made of blood. The origin of the receptors is a girl aged 2 to 9 with multiple sclerosis.

In its sample, this clonotype was seen a few times. This chain links TRBV20-1 with TRBJ2-3; the D is unclear. The CDR3 length is 15 residues. The V and J ends lost 1 base and 5 bases respectively, with 16 bases between them. Per the germline V gene, CDR1 is DFQATT and CDR2 is SNEGSKA (reference sequence). This CDR3 reads CSARGALLRRDTQYF. DNA for the CDR3: TGCAGTGCTAGAGGGGCACTCTTACGGAGAGATACGCAGTATTTT.

Judged by abundance, this clonotype is medium-sized. This chain joins TRBV6-6 and TRBJ2-7; a weak D match, TRBD2 (6 bases). The CDR3 loop spans 16 amino acids. Germline values: CDR1 MNHNY, CDR2 SVGAGI (reference sequence). The V end lost 2 bases, the J end lost 2 bases, and 16 bases lay between the germline ends. CDR3 loop: CASSYAEGTPPYEQYF. The CDR3 DNA follows: TGTGCCAGCAGTTACGCGGAGGGGACCCCGCCCTACGAGCAGTACTTC.

V usage is TRBV10-2 and J usage is TRBJ1-2, with 8 bases fitting TRBD1. The V gene end was trimmed by 0 bases and the J gene end by 4 bases; junction bases not matched to a gene: 7. In germline, CDR1 is WSHSY, CDR2 SAAADI. The CDR3 is 16 residues long. CDR3 coding DNA: TGCGCCAGCAGTGAGTCGTGCGTTGGGACAGGCTATGGCTACACCTTC. This sequence encodes CASSESCVGTGYGYTF.

This clonotype was seen a few times. The V call is TRBV29-1, the J call TRBJ2-3; no reliable D call. This CDR3 region has 11 residues. Trimming stripped 5 bases from V and 6 bases from J, with 9 bases between. Germline V gene sequence: CDR1 SQVTM, CDR2 ANQGSEA. CDR3 bases: TGCAGCGTTTATTATTGGGATACGCAGTATTTT. It specifies CSVYYWDTQYF.

The chain employs TRBV28 and TRBJ2-4; D assignment may be TRBD1 or TRBD2 (5 bases each). Trimming left V 5 bases short and J 3 bases short, with 17 bases between. This CDR3 region has 16 residues. Germline CDR1 is MDHEN and CDR2 is SYDVKM. The CDR3 coding sequence is TGTGCCAGCAGTCCTCATGAGGGGTTAGGCAAAAACATTCAGTACTTC. This sequence encodes CASSPHEGLGKNIQYF.

The sample holds a few counts of this clonotype. The chain carries TRBV7-3 and TRBJ2-1, with 9 nucleotides matching TRBD2. Per the germline V gene, CDR1 is SGHTA and CDR2 is FQGTGA. The CDR3 totals 14 residues. The ends lost 3 bases at V and 9 bases at J; junction bases unmatched: 6. CDR3 sequence reads: CASSLAGGRSEQFF. The CDR3 region has the DNA TGTGCCAGCAGCTTGGCGGGGGGGCGGAGTGAGCAGTTCTTC. The whole variable domain, filled in from reference TRBV7-3 and TRBJ2-1, reads GAGVSQTPSNKVTEKGKYVELRCDPISGHTALYWYRQSLGQGPEFLIYFQGTGAADDSGLPNDRFFAVRPEGSVSTLKIQRTERGDSAVYLCASSLAGGRSEQFFGPGTRLTVL.

This clonotype has only a few counts. The chain is built from TRBV6-5 and TRBJ1-1; 7 bases align to TRBD1. Germline CDR1 MNHEY, CDR2 SVGAGI. J was trimmed by 5 bases and V by 1 base; bases with no gene match: 1. The CDR3 consists of 13 residues. This CDR3 is CASSYLQGTEAFF. The CDR3 nucleotides are TGTGCCAGCAGTTACTTACAGGGGACTGAAGCTTTCTTT.

This sequence joins TRBV2 and TRBJ2-3, with 7 positions matching TRBD1. Germline V gives CDR1 SNHLY, CDR2 FYNNEI. This CDR3 contains 15 residues. V lost 5 bases, J lost 0 bases, and 5 bases stayed unmatched. For the CDR3, the DNA is TGTGCCAGCAGTCCCCGGGACAGCAGCACAGATACGCAGTATTTT. Its protein is CASSPRDSSTDTQYF.

The chain combines TRBV29-1 with TRBJ2-4; TRBD1 matches at 9 bases. Germline V gives CDR1 SQVTM, CDR2 ANQGSEA. Germline trimming cut 6 bases from V and 2 bases from J; bases unmatched to any gene: 8. This CDR3 comprises 15 residues. CDR3 protein: CSVTGTGRTKNIQYF. Here the CDR3 DNA reads TGCAGCGTAACCGGGACAGGGAGAACCAAAAACATTCAGTACTTC.